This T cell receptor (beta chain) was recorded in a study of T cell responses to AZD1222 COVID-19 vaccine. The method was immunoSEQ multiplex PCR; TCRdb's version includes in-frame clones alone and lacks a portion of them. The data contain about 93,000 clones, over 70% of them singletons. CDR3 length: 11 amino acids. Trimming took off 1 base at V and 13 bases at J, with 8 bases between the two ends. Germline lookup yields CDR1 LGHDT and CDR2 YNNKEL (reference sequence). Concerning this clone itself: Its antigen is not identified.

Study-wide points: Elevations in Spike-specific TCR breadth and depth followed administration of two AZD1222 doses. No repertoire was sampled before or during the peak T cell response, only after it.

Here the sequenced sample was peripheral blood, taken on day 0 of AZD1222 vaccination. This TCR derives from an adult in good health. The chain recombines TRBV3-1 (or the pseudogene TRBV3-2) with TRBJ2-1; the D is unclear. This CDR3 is CASSQASVQFF. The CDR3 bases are TGTGCCAGCAGCCAAGCGTCGGTACAGTTCTTC.